The sequence of this T cell receptor beta chain was determined in a study of blood T cell repertoires in COVID-19. Profiling relied on immunoSEQ multiplex PCR, and the TCRdb table lists in-frame clones only, not all of them. The sample records 300,000 to 400,000 clones, over 70% being singletons. The CDR3 spans 14 residues. V lost 5 bases and J 1 base, leaving 11 bases between the germline ends. CDR1 and CDR2 from the germline V gene are MGHRA and YSYEKL. The chain is built from TRBV4-1 and TRBJ1-1, with a tentative D call TRBD1 (5 bases). Specimen: peripheral blood. This TCR was sampled from a man aged 25 to 45 with active or convalescent COVID-19. CDR3 in DNA: TGCGCCAGCAGCAGAAGACAGACGAACACTGAAGCTTTCTTT. This sequence encodes CASSRRQTNTEAFF.